The 2 T cell receptor beta chains presented below share a single source sample, sequenced in a study of T-cell memory formation after mild COVID-19. TCRdb used MiXCR to reprocess the 5' RACE reads, holding one entry per CDR3 protein. The table records around 300,000 distinct CDR3 sequences, roughly 15% of them present only once. Sequenced material: PBMCs or a T cell subset sorted from them (not recorded which). The receptors originated from a man between 18 and 29 years old who had mild COVID-19 (a few samples of this study predate the infection). Cell type and time point are not known.

This rearrangement joins TRBV12-3 or TRBV12-4 to TRBJ2-7; possible D gene TRBD1, 6 bases. The CDR3 covers 14 residues. V lost 6 bases and J 1 base, leaving 13 bases between the germline ends. The CDR3 DNA follows: TGTGCCAGCAGAGGTCAGGGGAAGTCCTACGAGCAGTACTTC. Translation gives CASRGQGKSYEQYF.

J is TRBJ2-3 and V is TRBV7-9; possible D gene TRBD1, 6 bases. The V gene's germline CDR1 is SEHNR and CDR2 FQNEAQ (reference sequence). V lost 2 bases to trimming and J lost 2 bases, with 11 bases between them. This CDR3 has 15 amino acids. CDR3 amino acids: CASSLRGQTTDTQYF. The DNA for the CDR3 is TGTGCCAGCAGCTTAAGAGGACAGACCACAGATACGCAGTATTTT.